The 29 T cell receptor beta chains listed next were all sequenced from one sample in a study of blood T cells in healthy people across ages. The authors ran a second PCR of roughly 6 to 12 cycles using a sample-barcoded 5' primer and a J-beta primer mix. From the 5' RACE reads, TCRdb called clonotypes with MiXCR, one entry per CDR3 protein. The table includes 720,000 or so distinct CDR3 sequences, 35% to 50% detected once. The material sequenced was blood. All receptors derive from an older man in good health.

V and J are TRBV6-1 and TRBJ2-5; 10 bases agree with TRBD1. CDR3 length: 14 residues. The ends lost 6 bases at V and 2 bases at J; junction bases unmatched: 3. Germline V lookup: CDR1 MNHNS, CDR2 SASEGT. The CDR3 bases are TGTGCCAGCAGGGACAGGGGGGCACAAGAGACCCAGTACTTC. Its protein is CASRDRGAQETQYF.

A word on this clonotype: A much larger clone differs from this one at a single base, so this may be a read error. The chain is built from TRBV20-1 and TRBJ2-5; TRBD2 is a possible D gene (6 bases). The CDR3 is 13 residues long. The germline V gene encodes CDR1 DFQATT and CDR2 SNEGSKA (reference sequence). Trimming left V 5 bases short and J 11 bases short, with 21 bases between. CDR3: CSAPSALENEQYF. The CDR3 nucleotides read TGCAGTGCTCCTAGCGCCCTTGAAAATGAGCAGTACTTC.

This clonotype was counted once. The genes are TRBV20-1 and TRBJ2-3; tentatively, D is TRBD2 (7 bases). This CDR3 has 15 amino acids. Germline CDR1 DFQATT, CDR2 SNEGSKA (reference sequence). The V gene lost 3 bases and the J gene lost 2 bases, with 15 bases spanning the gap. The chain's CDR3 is CSARDGGRNTDTQYF. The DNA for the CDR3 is TGCAGTGCTAGGGACGGGGGGCGCAACACAGATACGCAGTATTTT.

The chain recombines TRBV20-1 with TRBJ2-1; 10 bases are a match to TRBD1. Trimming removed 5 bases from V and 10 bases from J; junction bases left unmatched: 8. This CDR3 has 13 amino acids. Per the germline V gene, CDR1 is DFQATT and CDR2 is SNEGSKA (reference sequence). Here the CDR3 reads CSAAPGQGYEQFF. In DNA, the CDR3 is TGCAGTGCTGCGCCGGGACAGGGGTACGAGCAGTTCTTC.

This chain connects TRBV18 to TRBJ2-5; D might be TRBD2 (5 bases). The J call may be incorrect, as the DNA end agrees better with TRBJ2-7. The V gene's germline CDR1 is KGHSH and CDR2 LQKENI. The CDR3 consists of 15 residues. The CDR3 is CASSPMDSLLNEQYF. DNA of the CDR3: TGTGCCAGCTCACCTATGGACTCCCTATTGAACGAGCAGTACTTC.

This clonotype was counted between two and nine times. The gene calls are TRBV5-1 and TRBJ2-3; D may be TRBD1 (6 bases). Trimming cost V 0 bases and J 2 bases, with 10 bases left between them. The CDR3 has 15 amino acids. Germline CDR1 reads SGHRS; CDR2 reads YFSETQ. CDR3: CASSLDTGPTDTQYF. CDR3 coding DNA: TGCGCCAGCAGCTTGGATACAGGGCCCACAGATACGCAGTATTTT.

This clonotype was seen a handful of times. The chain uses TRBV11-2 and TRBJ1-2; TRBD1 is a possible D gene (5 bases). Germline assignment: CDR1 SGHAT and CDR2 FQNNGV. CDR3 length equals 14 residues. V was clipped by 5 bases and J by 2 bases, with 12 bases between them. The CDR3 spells CASSRPGGNYGYTF. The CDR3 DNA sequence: TGTGCCAGCAGCCGCCCTGGGGGGAACTATGGCTACACCTTC.

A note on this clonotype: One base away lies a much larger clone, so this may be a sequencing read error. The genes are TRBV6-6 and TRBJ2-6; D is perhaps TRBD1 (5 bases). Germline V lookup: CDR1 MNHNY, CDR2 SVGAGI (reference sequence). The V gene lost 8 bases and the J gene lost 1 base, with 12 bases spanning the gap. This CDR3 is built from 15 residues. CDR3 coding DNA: TGTGCCAGCTCGGACAAGGCTTCTGGGGCCAACGTCCTGACTTTC. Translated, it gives CASSDKASGANVLTF.

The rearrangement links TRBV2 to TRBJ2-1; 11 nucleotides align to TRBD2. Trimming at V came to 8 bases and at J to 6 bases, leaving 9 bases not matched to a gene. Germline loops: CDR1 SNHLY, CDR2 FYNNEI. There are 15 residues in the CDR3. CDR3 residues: CASGTSGMRSNEQFF. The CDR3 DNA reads TGTGCCAGCGGGACTAGCGGAATGAGGTCCAATGAGCAGTTCTTC.

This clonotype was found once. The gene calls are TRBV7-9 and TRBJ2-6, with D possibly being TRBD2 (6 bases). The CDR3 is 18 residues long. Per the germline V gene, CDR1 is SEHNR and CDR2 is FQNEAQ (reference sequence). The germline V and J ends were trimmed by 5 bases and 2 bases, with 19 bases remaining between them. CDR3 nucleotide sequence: TGTGCCAGCAGCCCCTCCGGAGGGGACCTTGCTGGGGCCAACGTCCTGACTTTC. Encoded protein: CASSPSGGDLAGANVLTF.

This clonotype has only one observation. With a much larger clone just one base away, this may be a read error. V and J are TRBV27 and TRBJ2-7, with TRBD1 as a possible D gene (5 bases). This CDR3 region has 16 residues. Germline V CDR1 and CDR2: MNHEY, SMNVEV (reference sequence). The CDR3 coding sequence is TGTGCCCGCAGTTTAGCCGGCAGGGCCCCCACCTACGAGCAGTACTTC. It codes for CARSLAGRAPTYEQYF.

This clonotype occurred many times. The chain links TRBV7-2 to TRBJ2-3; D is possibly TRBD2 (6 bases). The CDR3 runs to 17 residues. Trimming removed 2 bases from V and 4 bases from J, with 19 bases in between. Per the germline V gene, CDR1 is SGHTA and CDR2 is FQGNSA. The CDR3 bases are TGTGCCAGCAGCTTAATGGGAGGCGCTAGCGTGCCAGATACGCAGTATTTT. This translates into CASSLMGGASVPDTQYF.

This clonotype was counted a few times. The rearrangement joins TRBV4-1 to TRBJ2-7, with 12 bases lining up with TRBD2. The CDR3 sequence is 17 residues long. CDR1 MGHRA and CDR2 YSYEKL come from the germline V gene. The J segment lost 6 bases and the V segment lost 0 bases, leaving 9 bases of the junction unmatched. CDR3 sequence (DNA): TGCGCCAGCAGCCAAGACAGAGGACTAGCGGGAAGTTCCGAGCAGTACTTC. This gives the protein CASSQDRGLAGSSEQYF.

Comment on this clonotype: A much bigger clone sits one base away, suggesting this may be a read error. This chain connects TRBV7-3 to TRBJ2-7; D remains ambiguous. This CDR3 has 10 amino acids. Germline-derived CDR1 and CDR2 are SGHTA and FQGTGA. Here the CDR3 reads CVSSPYEQYF. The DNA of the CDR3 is TGTGTCAGCAGCCCCTACGAGCAGTACTTC.

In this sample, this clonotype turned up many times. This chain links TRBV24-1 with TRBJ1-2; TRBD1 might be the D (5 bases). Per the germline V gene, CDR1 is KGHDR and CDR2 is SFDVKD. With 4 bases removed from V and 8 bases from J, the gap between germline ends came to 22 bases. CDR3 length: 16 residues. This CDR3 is CATSESGTEDTGGYTF. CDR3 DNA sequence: TGTGCCACCAGTGAATCCGGGACGGAGGATACGGGAGGCTACACCTTC.

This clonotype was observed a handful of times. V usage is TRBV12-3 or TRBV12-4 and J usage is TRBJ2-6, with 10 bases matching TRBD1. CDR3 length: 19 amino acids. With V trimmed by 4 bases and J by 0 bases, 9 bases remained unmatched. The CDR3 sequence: CASSSAGTGAISGANVLTF. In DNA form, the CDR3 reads TGTGCCAGCAGTTCCGCCGGGACAGGGGCCATCTCTGGGGCCAACGTCCTGACTTTC.

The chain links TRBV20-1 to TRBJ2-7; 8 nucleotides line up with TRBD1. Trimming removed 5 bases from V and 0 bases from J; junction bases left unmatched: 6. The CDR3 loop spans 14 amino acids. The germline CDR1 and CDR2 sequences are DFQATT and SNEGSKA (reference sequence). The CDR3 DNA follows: TGCAGTGCTCCGACAGGGGAGACCTCCTACGAGCAGTACTTC. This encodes CSAPTGETSYEQYF.

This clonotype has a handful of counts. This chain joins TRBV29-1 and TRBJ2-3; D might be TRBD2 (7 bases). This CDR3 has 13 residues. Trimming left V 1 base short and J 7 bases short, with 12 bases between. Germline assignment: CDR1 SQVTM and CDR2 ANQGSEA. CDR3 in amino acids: CSVEAGGGNTQYF. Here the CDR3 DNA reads TGCAGCGTTGAAGCGGGGGGCGGGAATACGCAGTATTTT.

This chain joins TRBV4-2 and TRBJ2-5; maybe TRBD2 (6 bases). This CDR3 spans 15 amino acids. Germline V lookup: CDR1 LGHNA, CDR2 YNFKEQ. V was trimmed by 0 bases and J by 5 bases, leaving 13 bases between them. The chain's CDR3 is CASSQDIGLAETQYF. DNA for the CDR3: TGTGCCAGCAGCCAAGATATAGGCCTAGCGGAGACCCAGTACTTC.

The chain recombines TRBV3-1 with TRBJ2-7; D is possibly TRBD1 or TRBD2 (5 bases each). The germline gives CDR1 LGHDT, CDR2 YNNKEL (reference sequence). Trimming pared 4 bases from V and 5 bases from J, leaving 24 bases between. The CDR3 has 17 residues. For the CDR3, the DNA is TGTGCCAGCAGCCTGCATTTCAGGTCGTTGGGGGACCACGAGCAGTACTTC. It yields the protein CASSLHFRSLGDHEQYF.

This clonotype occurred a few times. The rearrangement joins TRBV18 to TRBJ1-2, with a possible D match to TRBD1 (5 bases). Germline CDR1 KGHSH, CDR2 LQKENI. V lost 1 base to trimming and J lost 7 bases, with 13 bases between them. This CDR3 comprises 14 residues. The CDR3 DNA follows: TGTGCCAGCTCACCACTGGGGCAGGGTAGTGGCTACACCTTC. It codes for CASSPLGQGSGYTF.

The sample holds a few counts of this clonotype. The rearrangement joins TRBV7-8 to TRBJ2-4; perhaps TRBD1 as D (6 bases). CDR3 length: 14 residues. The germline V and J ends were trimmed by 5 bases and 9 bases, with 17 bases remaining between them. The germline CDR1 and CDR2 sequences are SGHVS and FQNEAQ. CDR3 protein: CASSTTRGWGIQYF. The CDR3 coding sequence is TGTGCCAGCAGCACAACCAGGGGTTGGGGCATTCAGTACTTC.

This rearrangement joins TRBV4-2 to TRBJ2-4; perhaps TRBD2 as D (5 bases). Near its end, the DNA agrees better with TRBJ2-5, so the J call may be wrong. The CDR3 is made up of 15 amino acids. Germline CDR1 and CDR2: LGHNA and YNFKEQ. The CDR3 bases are TGTGCCAGCAGCCATGATGGTACAGCGGAAGAGACCCAGTACTTC. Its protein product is CASSHDGTAEETQYF.

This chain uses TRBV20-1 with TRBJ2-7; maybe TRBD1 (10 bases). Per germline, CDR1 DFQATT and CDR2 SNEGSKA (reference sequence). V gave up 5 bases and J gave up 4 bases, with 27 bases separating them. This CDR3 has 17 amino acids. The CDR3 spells CSASGTGAGGPRYEQYF. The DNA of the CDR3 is TGCAGTGCTTCCGGGACAGGGGCGGGAGGGCCGCGATACGAGCAGTACTTC.

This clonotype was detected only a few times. CDR3 coding DNA: TGTGCCAGCAGTTACAGGCTAGCGGGCCACGAGACCCAGTACTTC. This sequence encodes CASSYRLAGHETQYF. The chain has TRBV6-5 and TRBJ2-5; 8 bases match TRBD2. This CDR3 comprises 15 residues. Germline CDR1 and CDR2: MNHEY and SVGAGI. Trimming took 2 bases from V and 5 from J; bases not matched to a gene: 7.

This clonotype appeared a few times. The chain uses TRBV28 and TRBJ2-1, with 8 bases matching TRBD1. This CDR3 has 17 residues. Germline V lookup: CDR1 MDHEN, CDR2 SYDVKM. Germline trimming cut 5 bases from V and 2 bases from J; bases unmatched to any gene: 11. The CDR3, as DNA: TGTGCCAGCAGTGAATATATGGACAGGGCGGCCTACAATGAGCAGTTCTTC. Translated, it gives CASSEYMDRAAYNEQFF. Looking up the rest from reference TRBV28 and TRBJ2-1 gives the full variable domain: DVKVTQSSRYLVKRTGEKVFLECVQDMDHENMFWYRQDPGLGLRLIYFSYDVKMKEKGDIPEGYSVSREKKERFSLILESASTNQTSMYLCASSEYMDRAAYNEQFFGPGTRLTVL.

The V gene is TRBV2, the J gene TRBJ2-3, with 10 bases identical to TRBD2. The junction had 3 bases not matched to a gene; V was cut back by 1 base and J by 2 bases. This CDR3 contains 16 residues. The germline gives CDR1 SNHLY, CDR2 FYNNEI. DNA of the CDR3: TGTGCCAGCAGTGAAGGGAGCGGGAGGGTCACAGATACGCAGTATTTT. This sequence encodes CASSEGSGRVTDTQYF.

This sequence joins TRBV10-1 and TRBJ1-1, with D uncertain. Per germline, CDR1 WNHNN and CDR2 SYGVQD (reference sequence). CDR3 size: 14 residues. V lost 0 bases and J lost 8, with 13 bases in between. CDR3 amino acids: CASSESGRQNEAFF. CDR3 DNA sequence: TGCGCCAGCAGTGAGTCGGGCAGACAAAACGAAGCTTTCTTT.

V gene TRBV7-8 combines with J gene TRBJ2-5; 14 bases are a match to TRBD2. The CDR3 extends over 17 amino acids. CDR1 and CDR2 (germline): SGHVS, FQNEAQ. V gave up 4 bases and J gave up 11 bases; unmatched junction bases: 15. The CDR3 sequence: CASSWGLAGASYNEQYF. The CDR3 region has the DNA TGTGCCAGCAGCTGGGGACTAGCGGGAGCGTCTTACAATGAGCAGTACTTC.